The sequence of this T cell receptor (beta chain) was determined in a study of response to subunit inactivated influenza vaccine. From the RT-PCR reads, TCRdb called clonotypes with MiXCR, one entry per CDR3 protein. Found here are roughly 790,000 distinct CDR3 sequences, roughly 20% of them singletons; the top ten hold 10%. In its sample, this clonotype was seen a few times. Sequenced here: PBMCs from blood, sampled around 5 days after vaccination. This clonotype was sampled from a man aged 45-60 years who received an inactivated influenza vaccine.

DNA for the CDR3: TGCAGTGCCGCTGCCTTAGTTGTGATAGGGGTCACAGATACGCAGTATTTT. It translates to CSAAALVVIGVTDTQYF. This sequence joins TRBV20-1 and TRBJ2-3; maybe TRBD1 (5 bases). V lost 6 bases and J 2 bases, leaving 24 bases between the germline ends. This CDR3 is built from 17 residues. Germline lookup yields CDR1 DFQATT and CDR2 SNEGSKA (reference sequence).